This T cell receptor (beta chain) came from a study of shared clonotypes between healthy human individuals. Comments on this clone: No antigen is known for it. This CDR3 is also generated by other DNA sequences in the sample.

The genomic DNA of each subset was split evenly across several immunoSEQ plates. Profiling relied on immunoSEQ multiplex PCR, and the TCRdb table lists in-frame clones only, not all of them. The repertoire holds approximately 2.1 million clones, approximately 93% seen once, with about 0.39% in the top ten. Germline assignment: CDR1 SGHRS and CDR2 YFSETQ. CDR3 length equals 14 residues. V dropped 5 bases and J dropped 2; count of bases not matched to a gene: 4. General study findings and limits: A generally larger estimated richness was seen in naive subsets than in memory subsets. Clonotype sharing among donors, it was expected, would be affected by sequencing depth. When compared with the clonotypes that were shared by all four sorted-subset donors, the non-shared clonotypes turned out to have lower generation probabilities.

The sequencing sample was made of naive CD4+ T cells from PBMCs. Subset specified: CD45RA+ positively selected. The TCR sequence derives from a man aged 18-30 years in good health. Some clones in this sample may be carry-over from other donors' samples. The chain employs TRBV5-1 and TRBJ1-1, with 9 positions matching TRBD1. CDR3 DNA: TGCGCCAGCAGTCAGACAGGGGGTAACACTGAAGCTTTCTTT. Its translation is CASSQTGGNTEAFF.